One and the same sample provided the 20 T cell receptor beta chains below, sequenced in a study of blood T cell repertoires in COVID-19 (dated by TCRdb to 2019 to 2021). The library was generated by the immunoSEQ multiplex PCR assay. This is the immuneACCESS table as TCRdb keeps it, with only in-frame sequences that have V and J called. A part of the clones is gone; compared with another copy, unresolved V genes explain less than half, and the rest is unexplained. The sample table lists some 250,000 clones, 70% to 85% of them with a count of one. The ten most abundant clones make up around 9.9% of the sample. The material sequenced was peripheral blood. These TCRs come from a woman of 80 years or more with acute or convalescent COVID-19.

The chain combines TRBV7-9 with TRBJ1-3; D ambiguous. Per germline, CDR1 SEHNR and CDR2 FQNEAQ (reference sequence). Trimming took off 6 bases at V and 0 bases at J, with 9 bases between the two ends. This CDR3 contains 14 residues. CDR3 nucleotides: TGTGCCAGCAGGCTAGCCAGCTCTGGAAACACCATATATTTT. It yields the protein CASRLASSGNTIYF.

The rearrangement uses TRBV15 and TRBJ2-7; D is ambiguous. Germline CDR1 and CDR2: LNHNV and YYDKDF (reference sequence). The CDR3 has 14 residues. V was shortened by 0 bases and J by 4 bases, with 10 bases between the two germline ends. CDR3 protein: CATSRDRHAYEQYF. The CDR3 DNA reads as TGTGCCACCAGCAGAGATCGACATGCTTACGAGCAGTACTTC.

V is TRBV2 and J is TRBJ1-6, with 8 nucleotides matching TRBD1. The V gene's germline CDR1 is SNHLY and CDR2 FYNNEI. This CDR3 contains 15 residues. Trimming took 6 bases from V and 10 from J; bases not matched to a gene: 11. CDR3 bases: TGTGCCAGCAGGGGGGGGGACAGGAGAGGATCACCCCTCCACTTT. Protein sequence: CASRGGDRRGSPLHF.

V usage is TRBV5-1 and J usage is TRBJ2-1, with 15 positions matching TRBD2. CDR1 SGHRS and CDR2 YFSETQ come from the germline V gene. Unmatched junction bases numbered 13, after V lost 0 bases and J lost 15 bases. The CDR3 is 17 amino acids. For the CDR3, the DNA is TGCGCCAGCAGCTTGGGGGTCCCGGGACTAGCGGGGGGCGTACCGTTCTTC. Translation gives CASSLGVPGLAGGVPFF.

The CDR3 coding sequence is TGTGCCAGCAGCCCTATTGGAGGCGAAAAACTGTTTTTT. Protein: CASSPIGGEKLFF. This chain links TRBV7-8 with TRBJ1-4; D not resolved. The CDR3 sequence is 13 residues long. Looked up from germline, CDR1 is SGHVS and CDR2 is FQNEAQ. V shed 5 bases and J shed 8 bases, with 12 bases lying between them. The variable domain in full, completed from reference TRBV7-8 and TRBJ1-4, reads GAGVSQSPRYKVAKRGQDVALRCDPISGHVSLFWYQQALGQGPEFLTYFQNEAQLDKSGLPSDRFFAERPEGSVSTLKIQRTQQEDSAVYLCASSPIGGEKLFFGSGTQLSVL.

The CDR3 here is CASSPSGINYNEQFF. Here the CDR3 DNA reads TGTGCCAGTAGTCCTTCGGGAATCAACTACAATGAGCAGTTCTTC. The J gene is TRBJ2-1, the V gene TRBV19, with a tentative D call TRBD2 (5 bases). Between the trimmed V and J ends, which lost 5 bases and 3 bases, there was a span of 14 bases. Germline-derived CDR1 and CDR2 are LNHDA and SQIVND (reference sequence). CDR3 size: 15 residues.

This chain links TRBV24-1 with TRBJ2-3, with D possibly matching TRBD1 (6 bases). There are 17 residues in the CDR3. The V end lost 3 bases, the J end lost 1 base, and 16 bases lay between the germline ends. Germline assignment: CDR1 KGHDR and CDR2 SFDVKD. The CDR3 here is CATSDRQGPDGTDTQYF. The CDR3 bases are TGTGCCACCAGTGATAGGCAGGGGCCGGATGGCACAGATACGCAGTATTTT.

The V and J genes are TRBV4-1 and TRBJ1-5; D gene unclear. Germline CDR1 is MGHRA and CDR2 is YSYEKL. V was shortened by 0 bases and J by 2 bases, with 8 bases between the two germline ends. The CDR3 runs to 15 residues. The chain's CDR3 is CASSQDPPGNQPQHF. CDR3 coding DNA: TGCGCCAGCAGCCAAGATCCTCCGGGCAATCAGCCCCAGCATTTT.

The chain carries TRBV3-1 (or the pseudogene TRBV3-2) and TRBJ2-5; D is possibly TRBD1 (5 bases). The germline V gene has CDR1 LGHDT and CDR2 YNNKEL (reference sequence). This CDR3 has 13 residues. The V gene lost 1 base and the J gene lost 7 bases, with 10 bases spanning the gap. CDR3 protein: CASSQGGQRTQYF. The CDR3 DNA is TGTGCCAGCAGCCAAGGGGGCCAGCGGACCCAGTACTTC.

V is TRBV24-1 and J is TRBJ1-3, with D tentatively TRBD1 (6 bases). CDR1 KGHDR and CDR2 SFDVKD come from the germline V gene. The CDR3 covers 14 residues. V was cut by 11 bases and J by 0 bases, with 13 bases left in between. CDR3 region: CANLGACSGNTIYF. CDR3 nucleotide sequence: TGTGCCAATTTGGGGGCCTGCTCTGGAAACACCATATATTTT.

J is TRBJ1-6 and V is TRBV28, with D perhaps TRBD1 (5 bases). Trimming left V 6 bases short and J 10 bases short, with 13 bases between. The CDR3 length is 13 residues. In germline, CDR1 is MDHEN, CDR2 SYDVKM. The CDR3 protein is CASSPDSYSPLHF. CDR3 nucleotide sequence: TGTGCCAGCAGCCCAGACAGTTACTCACCCCTCCACTTT.

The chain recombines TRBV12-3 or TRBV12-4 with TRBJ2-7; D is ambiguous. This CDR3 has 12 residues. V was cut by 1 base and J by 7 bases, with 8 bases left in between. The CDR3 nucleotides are TGTGCCAGCAGTTTAGGAGTCCGGGAGCAGTACTTC. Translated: CASSLGVREQYF.

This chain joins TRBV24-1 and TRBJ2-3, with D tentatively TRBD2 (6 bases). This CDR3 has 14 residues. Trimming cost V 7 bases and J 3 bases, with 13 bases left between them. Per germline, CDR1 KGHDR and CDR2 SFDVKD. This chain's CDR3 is CATRGERATDTQYF. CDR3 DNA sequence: TGTGCCACCAGGGGGGAGCGGGCTACAGATACGCAGTATTTT.

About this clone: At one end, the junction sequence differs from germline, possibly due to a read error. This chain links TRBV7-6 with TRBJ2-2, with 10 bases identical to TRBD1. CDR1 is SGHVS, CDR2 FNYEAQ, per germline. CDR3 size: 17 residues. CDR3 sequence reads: CASSLATGGAKTGELFF. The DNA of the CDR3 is TGTGCCAGCAGCTTAGCGACAGGGGGCGCGAAGACCGGGGAGCTGTTTTTT.

The CDR3 region has the DNA TGTGCCAGCAGGACCGACAGCTCTAAATGGGACACTGAAGCTTTCTTT. Translating it yields CASRTDSSKWDTEAFF. V gene TRBV7-8 combines with J gene TRBJ1-1, with D possibly matching TRBD1 (5 bases). Germline CDR1 SGHVS, CDR2 FQNEAQ. Trimming pared 6 bases from V and 3 bases from J, leaving 20 bases between. This CDR3 spans 16 amino acids.

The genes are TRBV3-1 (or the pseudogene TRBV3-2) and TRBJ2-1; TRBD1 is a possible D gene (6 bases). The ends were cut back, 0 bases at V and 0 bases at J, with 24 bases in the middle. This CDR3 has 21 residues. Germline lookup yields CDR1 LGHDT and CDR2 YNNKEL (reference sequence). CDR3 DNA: TGTGCCAGCAGCCAAGATATCGGGACAAGGAGGTGGATGAGCTCCTACAATGAGCAGTTCTTC. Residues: CASSQDIGTRRWMSSYNEQFF.

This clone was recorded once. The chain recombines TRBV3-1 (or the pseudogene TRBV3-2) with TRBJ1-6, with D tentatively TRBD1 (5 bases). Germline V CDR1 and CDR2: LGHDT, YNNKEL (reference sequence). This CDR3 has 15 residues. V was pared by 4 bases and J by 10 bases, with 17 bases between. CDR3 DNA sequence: TGTGCCAGCAGCCCTACTTTAGGACATTCGTCACCCCTCCACTTT. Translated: CASSPTLGHSSPLHF.

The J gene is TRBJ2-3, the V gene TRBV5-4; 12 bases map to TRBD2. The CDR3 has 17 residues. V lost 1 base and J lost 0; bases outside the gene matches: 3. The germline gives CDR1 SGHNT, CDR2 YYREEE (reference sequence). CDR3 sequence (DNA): TGTGCCAGCAGCTTGAGGCTAGCGGGGGGGAGCACAGATACGCAGTATTTT. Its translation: CASSLRLAGGSTDTQYF.

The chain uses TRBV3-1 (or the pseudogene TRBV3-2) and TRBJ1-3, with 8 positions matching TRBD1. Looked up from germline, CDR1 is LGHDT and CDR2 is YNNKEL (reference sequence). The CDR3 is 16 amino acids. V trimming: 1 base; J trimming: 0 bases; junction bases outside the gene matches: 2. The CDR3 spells CASSQGTGFSGNTIYF. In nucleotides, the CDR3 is TGTGCCAGCAGCCAAGGGACAGGGTTCTCTGGAAACACCATATATTTT.

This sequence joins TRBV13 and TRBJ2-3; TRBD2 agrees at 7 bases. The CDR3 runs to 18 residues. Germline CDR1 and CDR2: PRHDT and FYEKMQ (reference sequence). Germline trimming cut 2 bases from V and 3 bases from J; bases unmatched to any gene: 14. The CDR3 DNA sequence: TGTGCCAGCAGCTTATTCGGTCTAGCGGATACTGATACAGATACGCAGTATTTT. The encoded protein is CASSLFGLADTDTDTQYF. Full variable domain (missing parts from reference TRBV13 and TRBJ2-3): AAGVIQSPRHLIKEKRETATLKCYPIPRHDTVYWYQQGPGQDPQFLISFYEKMQSDKGSIPDRFSAQQFSDYHSELNMSSLELGDSALYFCASSLFGLADTDTDTQYFGPGTRLTVL.